This TCR beta chain was recovered during a study of blood T cell repertoires in COVID-19. On the study more broadly: Samples came from the United States, Italy and Spain, spanning acute and convalescent COVID-19. T cells, B-cell-depleted T cells, or PBMCs supplied cDNA or gDNA.

The CDR3 sequence is 13 residues long. V was clipped by 5 bases and J by 7 bases; unmatched bases: 4. Authors' analysis steps: Reference gene primer amplification in the assay estimated nucleated cell counts. This table comes from immunoSEQ multiplex PCR, and its TCRdb copy is limited to in-frame clones, with some not included. That table gives V, J and clone size, and the DNA gave D and trimming. The repertoire has 90,000 to 130,000 clones, around 89% of them found once; the top ten carry approximately 3.5%. The sequence came from a woman aged 50 to 60 with acute or convalescent COVID-19. The V gene is TRBV12-3 or TRBV12-4, the J gene TRBJ2-1, with 8 bases aligning to TRBD1. Sequenced input: peripheral blood. CDR3 loop: CASSGTGGNEQFF. CDR3 bases: TGTGCCAGCAGTGGTACAGGGGGAAATGAGCAGTTCTTC.